This TCR beta chain was sequenced for a study of T cell responses to AZD1222 COVID-19 vaccine. General study results and limits: It was only after the peak T cell response that any repertoires were sampled.

Germline V lookup: CDR1 KGHSH, CDR2 LQKENI. Between the trimmed V and J ends, which lost 3 bases and 4 bases, there was a span of 4 bases. The length of the CDR3 is 11 residues. Points on this clone: What it binds is not known.

Profiling relied on immunoSEQ multiplex PCR, and the TCRdb table lists in-frame clones only, not all of them. The sample records around 130,000 clones, roughly 90% being singletons. The J gene is TRBJ2-7, the V gene TRBV18; no firm D call. This TCR was sampled from an adult who received the AZD1222 COVID-19 vaccine. The specimen was peripheral blood, collected 28 days after the second AZD1222 dose. The CDR3 DNA sequence: TGTGCCAGCTCACCGAAGTACGAGCAGTACTTC. Its translation is CASSPKYEQYF.